This T cell receptor beta chain was sequenced for a study of CD8+ T cells in alopecia areata. The study's findings and limits: Throughout tofacitinib, many expanded lesional clones continued to persist in scalp and blood. More clonal than normal scalp was lesional scalp, particularly alopecia totalis/universalis. Sequencing of scalp tissue also captures the resident alphabeta T cells of normal skin.

Extracted from the samples, RNA was reverse transcribed into cDNA to serve as the sequencing template. The protocol was immunoSEQ multiplex PCR, while the TCRdb copy is restricted to in-frame clones and leaves out a portion. This table holds about 180,000 clones, 50% to 75% found once. This clone was recorded a few times. As yet, its antigen is unknown. Other DNA sequences from this sample encode an identical CDR3 as well. The treatment was: oral pan-JAK inhibitor, 5-10 mg twice daily. Germline V lookup: CDR1 GTSNPN, CDR2 SVGIG (reference sequence). The length of the CDR3 is 13 residues. Trimming took off 0 bases at V and 1 base at J, with 6 bases between the two ends.

The chain is built from TRBV30 and TRBJ1-1; D is perhaps TRBD1 (6 bases). The sequence was collected from a human donor with alopecia areata. Sequencing used CD4+ T cells sorted from blood, obtained between weeks 55 and 65, from a patient treated with tofacitinib. This chain's CDR3 is CAWSVQGNTEAFF. CDR3 DNA: TGTGCCTGGAGTGTACAGGGGAACACTGAAGCTTTCTTT. Supplemented by reference TRBV30 and TRBJ1-1, the full variable domain reads SQTIHQWPATLVQPVGSPLSLECTVEGTSNPNLYWYRQAAGRGLQLLFYSVGIGQISSEVPQNLSASRPQDRQFILSSKKLLLSDSGFYLCAWSVQGNTEAFFGQGTRLTVV.